One sample yielded the 17 T cell receptor beta chains listed below, sequenced in a study of T cell repertoires in cytomegalovirus infection. TCRdb reanalysed the reads using MiXCR and keeps one entry per CDR3 protein. The table has hundreds of thousands of distinct CDR3 sequences, roughly 30% seen once; the top ten hold approximately 18%. These TCRs are of unknown antigen specificity. Sequenced here: cultured PBMCs, sampled from culture after CMV antigen stimulation. The source is a human donor in good health (CMV status not recorded). Some clones in this sample may be carry-over from other donors' samples.

Many counts were recorded for this clonotype. V usage is TRBV7-8 and J usage is TRBJ2-1; 10 positions agree with TRBD2. The CDR3 is 16 residues long. The V gene end was trimmed by 3 bases and the J gene end by 2 bases; junction bases not matched to a gene: 4. Germline loops: CDR1 SGHVS, CDR2 FQNEAQ. The CDR3 loop is CASSFDLAGAYNEQFF. CDR3 coding DNA: TGTGCCAGCAGCTTCGATCTAGCGGGGGCCTACAATGAGCAGTTCTTC.

This sequence joins TRBV5-6 and TRBJ2-2, with 15 positions matching TRBD2. The ends lost 3 bases at V and 0 bases at J; junction bases unmatched: 6. This CDR3 comprises 19 residues. Germline V CDR1 and CDR2: SGHDT, YYEEEE. The CDR3 DNA is TGTGCCAGCAGCTCCAAGGGACTAGCGGGGGGTCCGAACACCGGGGAGCTGTTTTTT. This translates into CASSSKGLAGGPNTGELFF.

This clonotype was counted only a few times. The V gene is TRBV25-1, the J gene TRBJ1-4; perhaps TRBD1 as D (6 bases). Germline V gene sequence: CDR1 MGHDK, CDR2 SYGVNS. The CDR3 has 13 amino acids. V lost 4 bases and J lost 8, with 11 bases in between. CDR3 amino acids: CASSGYRVEKLFF. The CDR3 DNA follows: TGTGCCAGCAGTGGATACAGGGTGGAAAAACTGTTTTTT.

The count of this clonotype is one. CDR3 loop: CASSRHYRTGRTEAFF. The CDR3, as DNA: TGTGCCAGCAGCCGCCACTACAGGACAGGGCGAACTGAAGCTTTCTTT. The V and J genes are TRBV6-5 and TRBJ1-1, with TRBD1 matching over 8 bases. Trimming took 6 bases from V and 5 from J; bases not matched to a gene: 14. Per the germline V gene, CDR1 is MNHEY and CDR2 is SVGAGI. The CDR3 runs to 16 residues.

This clonotype was detected a few times. J is TRBJ2-1 and V is TRBV7-8; D is perhaps TRBD1 or TRBD2 (5 bases each). V was trimmed by 0 bases and J by 8 bases, leaving 17 bases between them. CDR1 and CDR2 (germline): SGHVS, FQNEAQ. The length of the CDR3 is 16 residues. CDR3 nucleotide sequence: TGTGCCAGCAGCTTAGCTCATGGGGGAAGGATGGATGAGCAGTTCTTC. Translation: CASSLAHGGRMDEQFF.

The chain couples TRBV11-2 to TRBJ1-5; 9 bases line up with TRBD1. This CDR3 has 15 residues. The J segment lost 5 bases and the V segment lost 8 bases, leaving 10 bases of the junction unmatched. CDR1 SGHAT and CDR2 FQNNGV come from the germline V gene. Here the CDR3 DNA reads TGTGCCAGCTCCCTGACAGGGGGTTTGGATCAGCCCCAGCATTTT. It yields the protein CASSLTGGLDQPQHF.

This clonotype was observed a handful of times. This chain's CDR3 is CASKIRDTGELFF. In DNA, the CDR3 is TGTGCCAGCAAAATAAGAGACACCGGGGAGCTGTTTTTT. The J gene is TRBJ2-2, the V gene TRBV7-9; D unclear. CDR3 length equals 13 residues. The V and J ends lost 7 bases and 3 bases respectively, with 9 bases between them. From germline, CDR1 is SEHNR and CDR2 FQNEAQ (reference sequence).

The chain employs TRBV6-5 and TRBJ2-1; the D gene is possibly TRBD1 (5 bases). The V end lost 2 bases, the J end lost 3 bases, and 17 bases lay between the germline ends. Germline V gene sequence: CDR1 MNHEY, CDR2 SVGAGI. This CDR3 is built from 17 residues. The CDR3 nucleotides are TGTGCCAGCAGTTACAAAAACCAGGGCCCCCTCTACAATGAGCAGTTCTTC. Its protein is CASSYKNQGPLYNEQFF.

The sample holds a few counts of this clonotype. The chain has TRBV7-2 and TRBJ1-4; the D is unclear. The germline V and J ends were trimmed by 5 bases and 8 bases, with 15 bases remaining between them. Germline CDR1 is SGHTA and CDR2 is FQGNSA. The CDR3 covers 14 residues. CDR3 loop: CASSPSGPREKLFF. CDR3 coding DNA: TGTGCCAGCAGCCCTAGCGGGCCGCGGGAAAAACTGTTTTTT.

The genes are TRBV10-3 and TRBJ2-5, with 7 bases lining up with TRBD1. The CDR3 sequence is 13 residues long. CDR1 and CDR2 (germline): ENHRY, SYGVKD. Trimming removed 5 bases from V and 2 bases from J; junction bases left unmatched: 2. CDR3 residues: CAISYRGQETQYF. DNA of the CDR3: TGTGCCATCAGTTACAGGGGACAAGAGACCCAGTACTTC.

This clonotype has ten or more counts. This chain uses TRBV7-8 with TRBJ2-7; D possibly corresponds to TRBD1 (7 bases). The germline CDR1 and CDR2 sequences are SGHVS and FQNEAQ. CDR3 length: 15 residues. V was cut by 3 bases and J by 9 bases, with 21 bases left in between. CDR3 in amino acids: CASSFAGTSQGGQYF. CDR3 DNA: TGTGCCAGCAGCTTCGCCGGGACGTCTCAGGGGGGGCAGTACTTC.

A few counts support this clonotype. J is TRBJ2-4 and V is TRBV11-2; D remains ambiguous. The CDR3 length is 15 residues. Germline-derived CDR1 and CDR2 are SGHAT and FQNNGV. Trimming left V 4 bases short and J 0 bases short, with 10 bases between. CDR3 nucleotides: TGTGCCAGCAGCTCATCAGTGTTAGCCAAAAACATTCAGTACTTC. It encodes CASSSSVLAKNIQYF.

This chain joins TRBV7-9 and TRBJ2-1, with 7 bases identical to TRBD2. Germline values: CDR1 SEHNR, CDR2 FQNEAQ (reference sequence). Losses at the gene ends were 4 bases for V and 7 bases for J; bases not matched to a gene: 16. The CDR3 totals 17 residues. DNA for the CDR3: TGTGCCAGCAGCTCACTAACGATGAGACTAGCCCTTAATGAGCAGTTCTTC. Translated: CASSSLTMRLALNEQFF.

This clonotype was seen many times. V and J are TRBV6-5 and TRBJ1-1, with TRBD1 matching 10 bases. This CDR3 has 14 amino acids. Losses at the gene ends were 2 bases for V and 4 bases for J; bases not matched to a gene: 1. Germline V gene sequence: CDR1 MNHEY, CDR2 SVGAGI. CDR3 in DNA: TGTGCCAGCAGTTACGGGACAGGGGCCACTGAAGCTTTCTTT. Translating it yields CASSYGTGATEAFF.

This clonotype turned up a few times. The chain has TRBV7-3 and TRBJ2-1; the D is unclear. CDR3 length equals 14 residues. CDR1 and CDR2 from the germline V gene are SGHTA and FQGTGA. V was cut by 3 bases and J by 8 bases, with 14 bases left in between. The CDR3 region has the DNA TGTGCCAGCAGCTTGGGCTCCCCGTGGGATGAGCAGTTCTTC. Protein sequence: CASSLGSPWDEQFF.

This clonotype has only a few counts. This chain joins TRBV7-6 and TRBJ2-5; 9 nucleotides match TRBD2. V was pared by 5 bases and J by 5 bases, with 9 bases of the junction left unmatched. CDR3 length equals 15 residues. Germline V gene sequence: CDR1 SGHVS, CDR2 FNYEAQ. In DNA, the CDR3 is TGTGCCAGCAGCGCGGGGGGGCTATCGAGGGAGACCCAGTACTTC. Translated: CASSAGGLSRETQYF.

This chain links TRBV7-8 with TRBJ1-1; D gene uncertain. With 3 bases removed from V and 7 bases from J, the gap between germline ends came to 18 bases. This CDR3 comprises 15 residues. Germline lookup yields CDR1 SGHVS and CDR2 FQNEAQ. CDR3 loop: CASSFDVQELYEAFF. The CDR3 DNA is TGTGCCAGCAGCTTTGATGTCCAGGAATTGTATGAAGCTTTCTTT.